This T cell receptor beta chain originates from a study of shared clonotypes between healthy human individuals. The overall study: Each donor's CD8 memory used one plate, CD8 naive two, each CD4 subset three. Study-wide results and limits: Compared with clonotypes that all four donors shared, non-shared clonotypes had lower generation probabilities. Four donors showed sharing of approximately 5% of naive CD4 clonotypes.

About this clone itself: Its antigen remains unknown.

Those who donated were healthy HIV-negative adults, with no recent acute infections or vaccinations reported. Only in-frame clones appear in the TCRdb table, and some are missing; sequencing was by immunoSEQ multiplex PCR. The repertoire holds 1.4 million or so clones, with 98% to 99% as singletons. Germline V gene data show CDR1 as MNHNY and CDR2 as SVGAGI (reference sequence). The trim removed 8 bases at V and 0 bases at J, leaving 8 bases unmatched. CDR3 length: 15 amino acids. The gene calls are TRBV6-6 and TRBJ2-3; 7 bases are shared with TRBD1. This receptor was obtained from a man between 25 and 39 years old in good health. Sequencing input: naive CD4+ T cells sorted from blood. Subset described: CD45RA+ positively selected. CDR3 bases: TGTGCCAGCGGGAAAGGGGGCCGGAGCACAGATACGCAGTATTTT. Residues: CASGKGGRSTDTQYF.